This T cell receptor (beta chain) was profiled in a study of sequential checkpoint blockade in melanoma. At the level of the study: Randomization was 1:1 between first-line nivolumab→ipilimumab and ipilimumab→nivolumab. DNA from more than 75 pretreatment tumor samples underwent TCRβ immunosequencing.

Study-level points and caveats: Pretreatment TIL clonality tracked with response in the nivolumab-first arm.

This clone was seen ten or more times. The antigen is not known. In germline, CDR1 is SGHNT, CDR2 YENEEA. CDR3 length equals 14 residues. With V trimmed by 2 bases and J by 2 bases, 1 base remained unmatched. The treatment: randomized to nivolumab then ipilimumab (arm A) or the reverse (arm B). Patients had received no earlier DNA-damaging chemotherapy. Libraries were prepared by immunoSEQ multiplex PCR; TCRdb keeps only in-frame clonotypes and omits some of them. The table has about 9,200 clones, approximately 25% seen once. The chain uses TRBV11-3 and TRBJ2-7; 9 nucleotides match TRBD2. The TCR originated in a human donor with melanoma. The specimen comprised tumor tissue (inferred from file names), sampled from a patient given nivolumab and ipilimumab in sequence. CDR3 sequence: CASSLSGGPYEQYF. As DNA, the CDR3 is TGTGCCAGCAGCTTAAGCGGGGGGCCCTACGAGCAGTACTTC.